This T cell receptor beta chain was sequenced in a study of cytotoxic CD8 clonotypes in ibrutinib-treated CLL. Whole-study context: Response was recorded as partial in approximately 25 patients and complete in 2; at median about 6 years, about 14 remained remitted and about 12 had progressed. Study outcomes and limitations: Clonality showed a rise at ibrutinib response that reversed toward baseline at progression. Shared public clonotypes were rare, and on treatment they either got smaller or stayed the same.

A note on this clone: The antigen remains undetermined.

From germline, CDR1 is MNHEY and CDR2 SVGAGI. CDR3 length equals 12 residues. Germline trimming cut 8 bases from V and 6 bases from J; bases unmatched to any gene: 5. Measured with immunoSEQ multiplex PCR; TCRdb has only the in-frame clones, and not every one. The data hold around 50,000 clones, with 57% observed a single time. This chain joins TRBV6-5 and TRBJ1-2, with 8 bases that match TRBD1. This sample comprised PBMCs, obtained after 24 months of ibrutinib treatment. This sequence was found in a human donor with chronic lymphocytic leukemia. For the CDR3, the DNA is TGTGCCAGCTTCACAGGGGGGAATGGCTACACCTTC. Amino acids: CASFTGGNGYTF.